This T cell receptor beta chain was documented in a study of shared clonotypes between healthy human individuals. For the study at large: The composition of the donors was two women and a few men aged 18 to 49. General study findings and limits: The authors expected sequencing depth to affect clonotype sharing among donors.

Comment on this clone: The target antigen is unknown.

Source study methods: Junction-only sequences produced by ImmunoSEQ had no quality scores, so filtering differed. Here immunoSEQ multiplex PCR was the method, and the copy in TCRdb shows in-frame clones only, minus some. V, J and clone size were drawn from that table, and D and trimming were deduced from the DNA. The sample yields some 1.5 million clones, around 95% seen once. It was into CD45RA+ naive and CD45RA-negative memory subsets that the CD4+ cells were split. The CDR3 sequence is 13 residues long. CDR1 is SGHRS, CDR2 YFSETQ, per germline. Trimming took 4 bases from V and 8 from J, leaving 13 bases between them.

The chain employs TRBV5-1 and TRBJ2-1; D gene unclear. Material for sequencing was naive CD4+ T cells sorted from blood. Noted subset: CD45RA+ positively selected. The sequence was collected from a man aged 30-40 years in good health. DNA for the CDR3: TGCGCCAGCAGCCCCTCTTTACGGGATGAGCAGTTCTTC. Translated: CASSPSLRDEQFF.